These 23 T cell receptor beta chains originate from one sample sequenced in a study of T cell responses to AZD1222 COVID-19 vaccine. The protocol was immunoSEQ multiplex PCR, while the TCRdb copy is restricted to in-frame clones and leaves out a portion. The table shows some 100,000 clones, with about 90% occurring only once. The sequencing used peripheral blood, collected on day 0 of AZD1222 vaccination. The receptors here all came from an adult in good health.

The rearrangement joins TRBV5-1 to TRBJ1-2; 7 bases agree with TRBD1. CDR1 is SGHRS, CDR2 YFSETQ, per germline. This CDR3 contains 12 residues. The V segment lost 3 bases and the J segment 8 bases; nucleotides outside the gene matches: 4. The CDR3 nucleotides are TGCGCCAGCAGCTGGGACAGCACAGGCTACACCTTC. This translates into CASSWDSTGYTF.

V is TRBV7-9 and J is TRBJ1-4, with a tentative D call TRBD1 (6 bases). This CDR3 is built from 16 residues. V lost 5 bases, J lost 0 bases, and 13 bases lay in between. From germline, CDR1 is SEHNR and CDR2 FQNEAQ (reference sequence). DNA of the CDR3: TGTGCCAGCAGCGAGGACAGCCCTGCAACTAATGAAAAACTGTTTTTT. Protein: CASSEDSPATNEKLFF.

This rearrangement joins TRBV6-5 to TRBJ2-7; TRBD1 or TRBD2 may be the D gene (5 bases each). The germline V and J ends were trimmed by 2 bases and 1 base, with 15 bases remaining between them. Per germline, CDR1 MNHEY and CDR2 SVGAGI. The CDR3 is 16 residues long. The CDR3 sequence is CASSYEGPGVSYEQYF. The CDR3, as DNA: TGTGCCAGCAGTTACGAGGGGCCAGGAGTTTCCTACGAGCAGTACTTC.

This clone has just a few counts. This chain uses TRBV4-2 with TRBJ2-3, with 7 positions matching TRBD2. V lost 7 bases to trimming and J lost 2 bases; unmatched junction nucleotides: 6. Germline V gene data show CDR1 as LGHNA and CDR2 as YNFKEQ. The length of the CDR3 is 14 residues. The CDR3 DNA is TGTGCCAGCAACGGACTAGACCACACAGATACGCAGTATTTT. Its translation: CASNGLDHTDTQYF.

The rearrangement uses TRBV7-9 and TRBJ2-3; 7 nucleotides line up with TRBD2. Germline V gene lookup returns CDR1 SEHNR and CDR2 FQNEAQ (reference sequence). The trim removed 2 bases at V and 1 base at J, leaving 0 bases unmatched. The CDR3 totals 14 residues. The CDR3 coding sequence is TGTGCCAGCAGCTTACTAGCGGGCACAGATACGCAGTATTTT. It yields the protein CASSLLAGTDTQYF.

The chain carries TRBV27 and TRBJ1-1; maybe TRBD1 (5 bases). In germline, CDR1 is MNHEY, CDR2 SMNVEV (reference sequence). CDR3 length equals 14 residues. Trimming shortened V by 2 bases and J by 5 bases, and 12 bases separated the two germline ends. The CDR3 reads CASSLNRGDTEAFF. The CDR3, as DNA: TGTGCCAGCAGTTTAAACCGGGGGGATACTGAAGCTTTCTTT.

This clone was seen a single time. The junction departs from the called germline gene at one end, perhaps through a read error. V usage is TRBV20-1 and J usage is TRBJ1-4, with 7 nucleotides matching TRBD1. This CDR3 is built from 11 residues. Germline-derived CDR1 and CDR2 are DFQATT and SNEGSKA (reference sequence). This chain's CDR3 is CMTGPNEKLFF. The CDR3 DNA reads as TGTATGACAGGGCCTAATGAAAAACTGTTTTTT.

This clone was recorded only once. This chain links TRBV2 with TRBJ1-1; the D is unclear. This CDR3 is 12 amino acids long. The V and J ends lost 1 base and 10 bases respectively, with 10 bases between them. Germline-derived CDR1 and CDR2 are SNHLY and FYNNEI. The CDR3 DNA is TGTGCCAGCAGTGAAGGAGTCGCGGGAGCTTTCTTT. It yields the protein CASSEGVAGAFF.

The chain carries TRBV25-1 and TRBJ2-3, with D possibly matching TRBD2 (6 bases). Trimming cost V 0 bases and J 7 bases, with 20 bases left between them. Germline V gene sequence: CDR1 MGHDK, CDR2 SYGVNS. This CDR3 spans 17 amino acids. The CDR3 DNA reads TGTGCCAGCAGTGAATATCCCTCGGGGTCGGGAGTAAATACGCAGTATTTT. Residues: CASSEYPSGSGVNTQYF. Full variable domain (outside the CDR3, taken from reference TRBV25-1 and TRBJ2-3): EADIYQTPRYLVIGTGKKITLECSQTMGHDKMYWYQQDPGMELHLIHYSYGVNSTEKGDLSSESTVSRIRTEHFPLTLESARPSHTSQYLCASSEYPSGSGVNTQYFGPGTRLTVL.

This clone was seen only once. The CDR3 here is CASSRGQGPTGELFF. The DNA for the CDR3 is TGTGCCAGCAGTCGGGGACAGGGGCCCACCGGGGAGCTGTTTTTT. The chain uses TRBV2 and TRBJ2-2; TRBD1 matches at 10 bases. The CDR3 extends over 15 amino acids. CDR1 is SNHLY, CDR2 FYNNEI, per germline. Trimming took 5 bases from V and 4 from J; bases not matched to a gene: 4.

CDR3 amino acids: CATGQGNTEAFF. The CDR3 nucleotides read TGTGCCACCGGACAGGGGAACACTGAAGCTTTCTTT. This chain connects TRBV10-3 to TRBJ1-1, with 8 bases that match TRBD1. The ends lost 10 bases at V and 1 base at J; junction bases unmatched: 2. Per the germline V gene, CDR1 is ENHRY and CDR2 is SYGVKD. This CDR3 is built from 12 residues.

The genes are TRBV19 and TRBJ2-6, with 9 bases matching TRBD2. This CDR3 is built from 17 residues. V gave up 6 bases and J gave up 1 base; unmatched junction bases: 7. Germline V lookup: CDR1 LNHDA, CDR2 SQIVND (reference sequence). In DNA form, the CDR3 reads TGTGCCAGTAGGGGGGGGCTAGCGGGATCTGGGGCCAACGTCCTGACTTTC. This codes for CASRGGLAGSGANVLTF.

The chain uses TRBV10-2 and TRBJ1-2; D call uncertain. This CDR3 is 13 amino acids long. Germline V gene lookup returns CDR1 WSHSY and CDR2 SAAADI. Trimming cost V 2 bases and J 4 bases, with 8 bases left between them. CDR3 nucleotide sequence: TGCGCCAGCAGTGAGCTGGGGTCCTATGGCTACACCTTC. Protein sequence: CASSELGSYGYTF.

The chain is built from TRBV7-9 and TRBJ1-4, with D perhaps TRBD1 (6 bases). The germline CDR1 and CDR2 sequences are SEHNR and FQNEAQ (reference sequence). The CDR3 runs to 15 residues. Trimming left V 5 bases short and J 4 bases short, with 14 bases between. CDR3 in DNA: TGTGCCAGCAGCCGGCGGGGACAAGTTAATGAAAAACTGTTTTTT. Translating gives CASSRRGQVNEKLFF.

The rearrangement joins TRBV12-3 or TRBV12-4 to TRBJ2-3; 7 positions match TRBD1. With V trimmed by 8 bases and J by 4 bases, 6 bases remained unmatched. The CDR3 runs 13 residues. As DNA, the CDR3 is TGTGCCAGCTCCCGGACAGGTTCAGATACGCAGTATTTT. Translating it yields CASSRTGSDTQYF.

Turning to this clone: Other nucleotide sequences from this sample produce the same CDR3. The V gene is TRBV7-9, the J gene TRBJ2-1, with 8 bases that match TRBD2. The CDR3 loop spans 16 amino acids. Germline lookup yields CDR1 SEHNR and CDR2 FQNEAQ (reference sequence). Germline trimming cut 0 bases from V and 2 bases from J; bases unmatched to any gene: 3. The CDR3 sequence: CASSLALAGTYNEQFF. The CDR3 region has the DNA TGTGCCAGCAGCTTAGCGTTAGCGGGGACCTACAATGAGCAGTTCTTC. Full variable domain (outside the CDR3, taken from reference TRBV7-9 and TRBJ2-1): DTGVSQNPRHKITKRGQNVTFRCDPISEHNRLYWYRQTLGQGPEFLTYFQNEAQLEKSRLLSDRFSAERPKGSFSTLEIQRTEQGDSAMYLCASSLALAGTYNEQFFGPGTRLTVL.

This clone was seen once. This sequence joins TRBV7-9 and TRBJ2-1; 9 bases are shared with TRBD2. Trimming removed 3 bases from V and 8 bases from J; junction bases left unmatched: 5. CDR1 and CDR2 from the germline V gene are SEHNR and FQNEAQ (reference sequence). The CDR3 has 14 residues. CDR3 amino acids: CASSLGLAGDEQFF. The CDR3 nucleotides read TGTGCCAGCAGCTTGGGACTAGCAGGCGATGAGCAGTTCTTC.

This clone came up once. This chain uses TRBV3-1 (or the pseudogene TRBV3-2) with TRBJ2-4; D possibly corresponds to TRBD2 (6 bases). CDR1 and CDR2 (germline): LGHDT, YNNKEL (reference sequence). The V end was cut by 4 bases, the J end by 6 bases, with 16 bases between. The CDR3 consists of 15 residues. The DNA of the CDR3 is TGTGCCAGCAGCCCCCGATCGGATAGCGGAAACATTCAGTACTTC. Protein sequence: CASSPRSDSGNIQYF.

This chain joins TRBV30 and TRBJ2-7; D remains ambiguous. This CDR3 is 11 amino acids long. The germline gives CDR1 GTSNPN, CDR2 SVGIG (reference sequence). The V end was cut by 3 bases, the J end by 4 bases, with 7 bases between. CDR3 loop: CAWSPKYEQYF. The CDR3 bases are TGTGCCTGGAGCCCTAAATACGAGCAGTACTTC.

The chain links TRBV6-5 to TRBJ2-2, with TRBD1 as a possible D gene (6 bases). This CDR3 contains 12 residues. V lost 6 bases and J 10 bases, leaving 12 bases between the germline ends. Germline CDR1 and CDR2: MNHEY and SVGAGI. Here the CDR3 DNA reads TGTGCCAGCAGCGCCGGGACAATGGAGCTGTTTTTT. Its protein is CASSAGTMELFF.

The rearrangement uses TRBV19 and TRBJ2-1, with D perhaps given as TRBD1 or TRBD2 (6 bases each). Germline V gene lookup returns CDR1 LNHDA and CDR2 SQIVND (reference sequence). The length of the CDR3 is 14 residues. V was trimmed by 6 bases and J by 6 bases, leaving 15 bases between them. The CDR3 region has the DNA TGTGCCAGTAGACATCGGGGGACACGCAATGAGCAGTTCTTC. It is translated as CASRHRGTRNEQFF.

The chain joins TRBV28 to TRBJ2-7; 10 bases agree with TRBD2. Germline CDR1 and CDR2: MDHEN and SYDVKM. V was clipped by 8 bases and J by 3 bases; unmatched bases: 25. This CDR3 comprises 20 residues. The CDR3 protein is CASEKLTGGVAGGRRYEQYF. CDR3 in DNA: TGTGCCAGCGAAAAACTCACAGGGGGGGTAGCGGGAGGAAGGCGCTACGAGCAGTACTTC.

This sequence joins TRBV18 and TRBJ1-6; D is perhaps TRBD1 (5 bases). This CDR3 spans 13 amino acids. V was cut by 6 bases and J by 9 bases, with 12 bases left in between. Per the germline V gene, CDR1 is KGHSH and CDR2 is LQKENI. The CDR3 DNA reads TGTGCCAGCTCTCGGGACGGAGCTTCACCCCTCCACTTT. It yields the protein CASSRDGASPLHF.